This TCR beta chain was observed in a study of T-cell memory formation after mild COVID-19 (dated by TCRdb to the early 2020s). In terms of the full investigation: TCR sequence clusters from the two donors were largely donor specific. In two donors, T-cell clones that expanded and contracted after mild COVID-19 were tracked by sequencing TCRalpha and TCRbeta repertoires over time. The cohort was made up of two young adult volunteers, one female and one male, who were previously healthy.

PBMCs were isolated by Ficoll-Paque density gradient centrifugation. The germline V end is reduced by 7 bases and the J end by 9 bases; junction bases left unmatched: 13. CDR3 length: 14 amino acids, cysteine to phenylalanine. The retained sequence is limited to the CDR3, 42 bases, with the frame set at the first base. CDR1 and CDR2 were assigned from the germline V gene as SGHRS and YFSETQ. In its sample, this clonotype was seen a few times. No antigen is known for it. No qualities accompany the bases; no much larger clone lies one base away. On the study overall, not on this receptor specifically: The study covered only a couple of mild cases, and larger cohorts including severe cases with pre-infection samples were considered necessary. SARS-CoV-2 specificity of the second-wave clones peaking on day 37 was not confirmed. Clones that contracted from day 15 to 85 showed balanced CD4/CD8 phenotypes, whereas a second wave of clones that expanded from day 15 to 37 leaned towards CD4+. Some responding clones were detected in pre-infection memory, suggesting pre-existing cross-reactive memory T cells joined the SARS-CoV-2 response. Contracting CD4+ clones were found mainly in CM and EM memory subsets, while CD8+ clones were enriched in EMRA.

Sequencing relied on an Illumina NovaSeq 6000. Using 5'RACE with constant-segment primers, TCRalpha and TCRbeta cDNA libraries were constructed, with sample barcodes and unique molecular identifiers added in the process. RNA was extracted from every sample with Trizol reagent. The libraries were amplified in two PCR steps, and the second step added a second sample barcode and Illumina TruSeq adapters. Sequencing of libraries was performed on an Illumina NovaSeq with 2 x 150 bp paired-end reads. As for how the authors treated the data: Reads were demultiplexed and collapsed into UMI-guided consensus sequences with migec v1.2.7. Using mixcr v2.1.11, UMI consensuses were aligned to TRA and TRB V and J templates and then assembled into clonotypes. A clonotype was counted as expanded or contracted only if both edgeR and NoisET called the change significant, with noise models trained on biological replicates. For edgeR calls, a false discovery rate-adjusted p below 0.01 and a log2 fold-change threshold of 1 were applied. As an exploratory analysis of dynamics, max-normalized trajectories of the 1000 most abundant clonotypes were examined with PCA combined with hierarchical clustering. The CD4 or CD8 phenotype of responding clones was assigned using the separately sequenced CD4+ and CD8+ repertoires. TCRdb ran its own pipeline on the public reads, namely fastp trimming at Q25 and MiXCR clone calling, and kept in-frame beta chains. Merged by CDR3 protein, the rows form single entries marked with the most common genes and DNA. None of the V and J calls come from the authors' own analysis; TCRdb made them. The sample yields around 200,000 distinct CDR3 sequences; 16% were counted once. Roughly 1.9% of the sample is taken by the ten largest.

The specimen was PBMCs or a T cell subset sorted from them (not recorded which). This receptor was taken from an adult woman who had mild COVID-19 (a few samples of this study predate the infection). The sample titles of this study are shuffled in the database, so cell type and time point are left out; the donor was told from shared clones. The V and J genes are TRBV5-1 and TRBJ2-1; 7 of the junction bases match TRBD2. The bases are TGCGCCAGCGGCCCGCGCGGGAGTGAGAGTGAGCAGTTCTTC. It translates to CASGPRGSESEQFF.